Below are 21 T cell receptor beta chains sequenced from a single sample in a study of identical twins. TCRdb redid the calling of the 5' RACE reads with MiXCR, one entry per CDR3 protein. The table lists 700,000 to 950,000 distinct CDR3 sequences, around an eighth of them singletons, with about 1.6% in the top ten. These data also featured in a second study, about yellow fever vaccine responses in identical twins.

Sequencing was performed on PBMCs. These receptor sequences come from a woman under 30 in good health.

The chain uses TRBV12-3 or TRBV12-4 and TRBJ2-1; D not certain. Trimming left V 7 bases short and J 10 bases short, with 14 bases between. The CDR3 contains 12 residues. As DNA, the CDR3 is TGTGCCAGCAAGGCATTTTCTGAGGAGCAGTTCTTC. Translating it yields CASKAFSEEQFF.

CDR3 nucleotides: TGTGCCAGCAGCTTTTGGGGGAGGGCCTACAATGAGCAGTTCTTC. Protein sequence: CASSFWGRAYNEQFF. The chain employs TRBV7-2 and TRBJ2-1; TRBD2 matches 7 bases. This CDR3 region has 15 residues. V gave up 3 bases and J gave up 2 bases; unmatched junction bases: 4. The germline CDR1 and CDR2 sequences are SGHTA and FQGNSA.

There are a few counts of this clonotype. The genes are TRBV5-1 and TRBJ2-1; possibly TRBD1 or TRBD2 for D (5 bases each). V lost 3 bases, J lost 6 bases, and 13 bases lay in between. Germline V CDR1 and CDR2: SGHRS, YFSETQ. The CDR3 length is 14 residues. CDR3 in DNA: TGCGCCAGCAGCTACTCCGGGACGAGCAATGAGCAGTTCTTC. Translating it yields CASSYSGTSNEQFF. Supplemented by reference TRBV5-1 and TRBJ2-1, the full variable domain reads KAGVTQTPRYLIKTRGQQVTLSCSPISGHRSVSWYQQTPGQGLQFLFEYFSETQRNKGNFPGRFSGRQFSNSRSEMNVSTLELGDSALYLCASSYSGTSNEQFFGPGTRLTVL.

In this sample, this clonotype turned up a few times. The V call is TRBV12-3 or TRBV12-4, the J call TRBJ2-1; 14 bases match TRBD2. The length of the CDR3 is 17 residues. The J segment lost 2 bases and the V segment lost 7 bases, leaving 7 bases of the junction unmatched. The CDR3: CASNRLAGGPTYNEQFF. CDR3 sequence (DNA): TGTGCCAGCAACCGACTAGCGGGGGGGCCCACCTACAATGAGCAGTTCTTC.

The chain uses TRBV12-3 or TRBV12-4 and TRBJ1-3; D gene unclear. V lost 3 bases to trimming and J lost 3 bases, with 12 bases between them. The CDR3 has 15 residues. Here the CDR3 DNA reads TGTGCCAGCAGTTTTGCTCTTGGGGTTGGAAACACCATATATTTT. This gives the protein CASSFALGVGNTIYF.

Ten or more counts support this clonotype. As DNA, the CDR3 is TGTGCCAGCAGTTTCTTAGGGGACGAGCAGTACTTC. This gives the protein CASSFLGDEQYF. This chain uses TRBV12-3 or TRBV12-4 with TRBJ2-7, with D possibly TRBD1 on 5 matching bases. Between the trimmed V and J ends, which lost 3 bases and 5 bases, there was a span of 8 bases. The CDR3 extends over 12 amino acids.

The V call is TRBV7-3, the J call TRBJ2-3; D tentatively reads TRBD1 or TRBD2 (6 bases each). The CDR3 length is 14 residues. V was trimmed by 4 bases and J by 6 bases, leaving 14 bases between them. Germline CDR1 reads SGHTA; CDR2 reads FQGTGA. The CDR3 sequence: CASSSGGQTDTQYF. The CDR3 nucleotides are TGTGCCAGCAGCTCCGGGGGACAAACGGATACGCAGTATTTT. Combining the CDR3 with reference TRBV7-3 and TRBJ2-3 gives the whole variable domain GAGVSQTPSNKVTEKGKYVELRCDPISGHTALYWYRQSLGQGPEFLIYFQGTGAADDSGLPNDRFFAVRPEGSVSTLKIQRTERGDSAVYLCASSSGGQTDTQYFGPGTRLTVL.

The rearrangement links TRBV10-3 to TRBJ2-1; D is uncertain. The germline V gene encodes CDR1 ENHRY and CDR2 SYGVKD. Trimming left V 2 bases short and J 8 bases short, with 10 bases between. This CDR3 spans 13 amino acids. The CDR3 nucleotides read TGTGCCATCAGTGAGCACTCTCCGGATGAGCAGTTCTTC. It codes for CAISEHSPDEQFF.

This chain joins TRBV7-9 and TRBJ2-3, with 7 bases fitting TRBD2. The J segment lost 5 bases and the V segment lost 5 bases, leaving 10 bases of the junction unmatched. This CDR3 has 15 amino acids. Germline V gene lookup returns CDR1 SEHNR and CDR2 FQNEAQ (reference sequence). CDR3 nucleotides: TGTGCCAGCAGCGTACCGGGACTATTTTTAGATACGCAGTATTTT. Translated, it gives CASSVPGLFLDTQYF.

This clonotype was detected a few times. The V gene is TRBV4-2, the J gene TRBJ2-1; D is possibly TRBD2 (5 bases). This CDR3 comprises 16 residues. V lost 4 bases to trimming and J lost 5 bases, with 18 bases between them. CDR1 is LGHNA and CDR2 is YNFKEQ in the germline V gene. The CDR3 DNA reads as TGTGCCAGCAGCCCCAACGCGGGCTGGGGTAACAATGAGCAGTTCTTC. As protein: CASSPNAGWGNNEQFF.

The chain recombines TRBV3-1 with TRBJ2-1; TRBD2 aligns across 8 bases. The CDR3 is made up of 16 amino acids. CDR1 and CDR2 from the germline V gene are LGHDT and YNNKEL (reference sequence). Germline trimming cut 3 bases from V and 0 bases from J; bases unmatched to any gene: 4. The CDR3 spells CASSHPSGSSYNEQFF. The CDR3 nucleotides read TGTGCCAGCAGCCATCCCAGCGGGAGCTCCTACAATGAGCAGTTCTTC.

The chain couples TRBV6-1 to TRBJ1-6; 7 bases are shared with TRBD1. CDR3 length: 14 amino acids. Trimming removed 6 bases from V and 7 bases from J; junction bases left unmatched: 6. Germline assignment: CDR1 MNHNS and CDR2 SASEGT. The CDR3 DNA sequence: TGTGCCAGCAGACTCCGGGACAGAAATTCACCCCTCCACTTT. The encoded protein is CASRLRDRNSPLHF.

This clonotype was counted a single time. This chain links TRBV6-4 with TRBJ2-2, with a possible D match to TRBD2 (7 bases). CDR1 and CDR2 from the germline V gene are MRHNA and SNTAGT. The CDR3 is 14 residues long. V lost 4 bases and J lost 5, with 11 bases in between. CDR3 nucleotide sequence: TGTGCCAGCAGTGCAGGGGAGGGAACCGGGGAGCTGTTTTTT. Translated: CASSAGEGTGELFF.

Only a few counts were recorded for this clonotype. The chain has TRBV4-1 and TRBJ2-5, with D perhaps given as TRBD1 or TRBD2 (5 bases each). The V end lost 4 bases, the J end lost 5 bases, and 11 bases lay between the germline ends. The CDR3 covers 13 residues. The germline V gene encodes CDR1 MGHRA and CDR2 YSYEKL. The CDR3 spells CASSRGVVETQYF. The DNA of the CDR3 is TGCGCCAGCAGCCGAGGGGTGGTGGAGACCCAGTACTTC.

This clonotype was counted between two and nine times. V and J are TRBV12-3 or TRBV12-4 and TRBJ1-1; the D is unclear. The V gene lost 3 bases and the J gene lost 10 bases, with 18 bases spanning the gap. CDR3 size: 14 residues. CDR3 nucleotides: TGTGCCAGCAGTTTGGATACTCCTGCGGTGGTAGCTTTCTTT. It encodes CASSLDTPAVVAFF.

The J gene is TRBJ2-7, the V gene TRBV10-3; D not resolved. Germline CDR1 ENHRY, CDR2 SYGVKD. The CDR3 totals 11 residues. V was cut by 8 bases and J by 2 bases, with 7 bases left in between. The CDR3 region has the DNA TGTGCCATCGGGCAAACCTACGAGCAGTACTTC. Its protein product is CAIGQTYEQYF.

The chain has TRBV27 and TRBJ2-2, with D possibly matching TRBD1 (6 bases). From germline, CDR1 is MNHEY and CDR2 SMNVEV (reference sequence). This CDR3 has 16 residues. With 4 bases removed from V and 2 bases from J, the gap between germline ends came to 14 bases. This chain's CDR3 is CASSSNRDTNTGELFF. The CDR3 coding sequence is TGTGCCAGCAGTTCCAACCGGGACACCAACACCGGGGAGCTGTTTTTT.

This chain connects TRBV10-3 to TRBJ2-5; TRBD2 matches 14 bases. Germline lookup yields CDR1 ENHRY and CDR2 SYGVKD. V lost 2 bases and J lost 1; bases outside the gene matches: 0. The CDR3 totals 16 residues. The CDR3 coding sequence is TGTGCCATCAGTGAGGGGACTAGCGGGGGCCAAGAGACCCAGTACTTC. It codes for CAISEGTSGGQETQYF.

The CDR3 DNA reads TGCAGTGCTAGCGGAGTCTCCGAGCAGTACTTC. Amino acid sequence: CSASGVSEQYF. The J gene is TRBJ2-7, the V gene TRBV20-1; unclear D gene. Germline V gene data show CDR1 as DFQATT and CDR2 as SNEGSKA (reference sequence). Trimming took off 3 bases at V and 6 bases at J, with 9 bases between the two ends. CDR3 length: 11 residues.

This clonotype has at least ten counts. The V gene is TRBV3-1, the J gene TRBJ2-1; no clear D gene. Trimming took off 0 bases at V and 6 bases at J, with 15 bases between the two ends. This CDR3 has 16 residues. Germline V lookup: CDR1 LGHDT, CDR2 YNNKEL (reference sequence). In DNA, the CDR3 is TGTGCCAGCAGCCAAGATCTAAGGGTGTCGGGCAATGAGCAGTTCTTC. Translating it yields CASSQDLRVSGNEQFF.

Only a few counts were recorded for this clonotype. The rearrangement links TRBV20-1 to TRBJ2-1; the D gene could be TRBD1 or TRBD2 (6 bases each). Germline V gives CDR1 DFQATT, CDR2 SNEGSKA (reference sequence). Trimming removed 1 base from V and 6 bases from J, with 10 bases in between. The CDR3 runs 13 residues. The CDR3 DNA follows: TGCAGTGCTAGAGCACAGGGAGGCAATGAGCAGTTCTTC. This gives the protein CSARAQGGNEQFF.